Below, 25 T cell receptor beta chains from the same sample are listed, as sequenced in a study of CD8 T cells in ankylosing spondylitis. One entry per CDR3 protein, called by TCRdb with MiXCR from the 5' RACE reads. The sample includes 250,000 to 350,000 distinct CDR3 sequences, around 20% of them seen just once. Specimen: blood, either unsorted or a sorted T cell fraction (not recorded which). These TCRs come from a female donor with ankylosing spondylitis or in good health (not recorded which).

The chain carries TRBV7-2 and TRBJ2-7, with D possibly matching TRBD2 (5 bases). This CDR3 is 15 amino acids long. Per the germline V gene, CDR1 is SGHTA and CDR2 is FQGNSA. Trimming took 4 bases from V and 3 from J, leaving 16 bases between them. CDR3 in amino acids: CASSSPPVGSYEQYF. The CDR3 DNA sequence: TGTGCCAGCAGCTCTCCCCCGGTAGGGAGCTACGAGCAGTACTTC.

The DNA of the CDR3 is TGCAGTGCAATCGGGACTAGCGGCAACAATGAGCAGTTCTTC. Amino acid sequence: CSAIGTSGNNEQFF. V gene TRBV20-1 combines with J gene TRBJ2-1; 11 bases agree with TRBD2. The CDR3 consists of 14 residues. Losses at the gene ends were 6 bases for V and 5 bases for J; bases not matched to a gene: 6. Germline CDR1 DFQATT, CDR2 SNEGSKA (reference sequence).

This clonotype was observed a handful of times. The chain couples TRBV12-3 or TRBV12-4 to TRBJ2-7; D unresolved. CDR3 size: 15 residues. V lost 1 base to trimming and J lost 4 bases, with 14 bases between them. This CDR3 reads CASSLGPPSYYEQYF. CDR3 DNA: TGTGCCAGCAGTTTAGGTCCTCCGAGTTATTACGAGCAGTACTTC.

This clonotype has just a few counts. The chain links TRBV6-2 or TRBV6-3 to TRBJ2-7, with TRBD2 matching 15 bases. V lost 7 bases, J lost 6 bases, and 4 bases stayed unmatched. Germline V gives CDR1 MNHEY, CDR2 SVGEGT. The CDR3 covers 14 residues. The CDR3 loop is CASTQGLAGGEQYF. CDR3 nucleotide sequence: TGTGCCAGCACCCAGGGACTAGCGGGAGGCGAGCAGTACTTC.

This clonotype was seen only a few times. The V call is TRBV2, the J call TRBJ2-5; the match to TRBD1 covers 7 bases. The CDR3 sequence is 14 residues long. The germline CDR1 and CDR2 sequences are SNHLY and FYNNEI. Trimming took 5 bases from V and 1 from J; bases not matched to a gene: 4. The DNA for the CDR3 is TGTGCCAGCAGTCAGACAGGGAGCCAAGAGACCCAGTACTTC. Translating it yields CASSQTGSQETQYF.

This clonotype was counted between two and nine times. The chain has TRBV13 and TRBJ2-1; 7 nucleotides agree with TRBD2. CDR3 length: 16 amino acids. Germline V lookup: CDR1 PRHDT, CDR2 FYEKMQ (reference sequence). V lost 5 bases, J lost 5 bases, and 12 bases stayed unmatched. As DNA, the CDR3 is TGTGCCAGCAGCCACCCTTTCGGGACTACTAACAATGAGCAGTTCTTC. Its translation is CASSHPFGTTNNEQFF.

This clonotype was observed a handful of times. The chain has TRBV20-1 and TRBJ2-7; 9 bases fit TRBD1. Germline V CDR1 and CDR2: DFQATT, SNEGSKA (reference sequence). Losses at the gene ends were 8 bases for V and 2 bases for J; bases not matched to a gene: 7. The CDR3 is 13 amino acids. The CDR3, as DNA: TGCAGTACCGGGACAGGGAAGACCTACGAGCAGTACTTC. Amino acids: CSTGTGKTYEQYF.

V and J are TRBV11-2 and TRBJ2-1; D gene uncertain. CDR3 length equals 17 residues. Trimming cost V 0 bases and J 0 bases, with 12 bases left between them. CDR1 SGHAT and CDR2 FQNNGV come from the germline V gene. DNA for the CDR3: TGTGCCAGCAGCTTAGAATCCGGGCGAGGCTCCTACAATGAGCAGTTCTTC. This encodes CASSLESGRGSYNEQFF.

This clonotype has at least ten counts. This sequence joins TRBV12-3 or TRBV12-4 and TRBJ1-2; D possibly corresponds to TRBD1 (6 bases). Trimming removed 5 bases from V and 2 bases from J, with 15 bases in between. The CDR3 is made up of 15 amino acids. The CDR3 sequence is CASSLARGYNYGYTF. CDR3 nucleotide sequence: TGTGCCAGCAGTCTTGCCAGGGGATACAACTATGGCTACACCTTC.

This clonotype has a count of ten or more. The chain employs TRBV12-3 or TRBV12-4 and TRBJ2-7; 8 nucleotides agree with TRBD2. This CDR3 comprises 15 residues. J gave up 3 bases and V 5 bases, and 9 bases lay outside the gene matches. CDR3 in amino acids: CASSTSGTSFYEQYF. The CDR3 nucleotides are TGTGCCAGCAGTACATCCGGGACTAGTTTCTACGAGCAGTACTTC.

V is TRBV6-2 or TRBV6-3 and J is TRBJ2-7; TRBD2 matches at 7 bases. This CDR3 is built from 14 residues. Germline V gene sequence: CDR1 MNHEY, CDR2 SVGEGT. The trim removed 7 bases at V and 2 bases at J, leaving 8 bases unmatched. The CDR3 nucleotides are TGTGCCAGCACCCAGGGACTACCTCCCTACGAGCAGTACTTC. This codes for CASTQGLPPYEQYF.

This clonotype showed up just a few times. The chain is built from TRBV4-1 and TRBJ1-1, with D perhaps matching TRBD1 (6 bases). Germline CDR1 MGHRA, CDR2 YSYEKL. The CDR3 covers 16 residues. Trimming shortened V by 2 bases and J by 3 bases, and 16 bases separated the two germline ends. The DNA for the CDR3 is TGCGCCAGCAGCCAACCCATCAGGGGAAGAGACACTGAAGCTTTCTTT. This sequence encodes CASSQPIRGRDTEAFF.

The J gene is TRBJ2-7, the V gene TRBV12-3 or TRBV12-4, with TRBD2 matching over 12 bases. This CDR3 has 15 residues. After removal of 8 bases from V and 4 bases from J, the junction contained 9 bases not matched to a gene. The CDR3 loop is CASSAASGRGYEQYF. DNA for the CDR3: TGTGCCAGCTCCGCCGCTAGCGGGAGGGGATACGAGCAGTACTTC.

The rearrangement links TRBV27 to TRBJ2-5; 11 bases align to TRBD2. V gave up 5 bases and J gave up 5 bases; unmatched junction bases: 4. Germline values: CDR1 MNHEY, CDR2 SMNVEV (reference sequence). The CDR3 runs 14 residues. This chain's CDR3 is CASSGLAGFETQYF. The DNA of the CDR3 is TGTGCCAGCAGTGGACTAGCGGGTTTCGAGACCCAGTACTTC.

The chain couples TRBV30 to TRBJ2-1; D might be TRBD1 (6 bases). Germline V gene sequence: CDR1 GTSNPN, CDR2 SVGIG (reference sequence). Deletions cut 2 bases from V and 7 bases from J, with 12 bases between. The CDR3 is made up of 13 amino acids. CDR3 in DNA: TGTGCCTGGAGTACACAGGGACGGAATGAGCAGTTCTTC. Translating it yields CAWSTQGRNEQFF.

Many counts were recorded for this clonotype. The V call is TRBV11-2, the J call TRBJ1-1, with D possibly TRBD1 on 5 matching bases. The CDR3 covers 14 residues. Germline assignment: CDR1 SGHAT and CDR2 FQNNGV. V lost 7 bases and J 4 bases, leaving 16 bases between the germline ends. CDR3 amino acids: CASTTQWQGTEAFF. The CDR3 nucleotides read TGTGCCAGCACCACCCAATGGCAGGGCACTGAAGCTTTCTTT.

This sequence joins TRBV10-3 and TRBJ2-7; 10 bases fit TRBD2. The CDR3 totals 13 residues. CDR1 is ENHRY and CDR2 is SYGVKD in the germline V gene. V gave up 6 bases and J gave up 12 bases; unmatched junction bases: 11. The CDR3 loop reads CAISLRTSGEVYF. The CDR3 nucleotides read TGTGCCATCAGCCTCCGGACTAGCGGAGAGGTGTACTTC.

This clonotype was picked up a small number of times. This sequence joins TRBV28 and TRBJ2-4; D might be TRBD2 (6 bases). The CDR3 sequence is 15 residues long. V was trimmed by 2 bases and J by 3 bases, leaving 11 bases between them. CDR1 and CDR2 (germline): MDHEN, SYDVKM. The CDR3 coding sequence is TGTGCCAGCAGTTTAGGAGGGTCCCTCAAAAACATTCAGTACTTC. Translated: CASSLGGSLKNIQYF.

The chain employs TRBV21-1 and TRBJ2-1; the table gives TRBD2 as D, unverified against the DNA. TRBV21-1 is termed a pseudogene. CDR3 length: 18 residues. CDR3 loop: CASKTTSGRRQSYNEQFF. In DNA, the CDR3 is TGTGCCAGCAAAACGACTAGCGGGAGGCGCCAATCCTACAATGAGCAGTTCTTC.

The rearrangement uses TRBV24-1 and TRBJ2-4; D remains unclear. The V gene lost 4 bases and the J gene lost 8 bases, with 20 bases spanning the gap. Germline V gene sequence: CDR1 KGHDR, CDR2 SFDVKD. CDR3 length: 16 residues. In DNA, the CDR3 is TGTGCCACCAGTGACCCTAGGACCCCCGGTGCGGACATTCAGTACTTC. The encoded protein is CATSDPRTPGADIQYF.

This chain uses TRBV29-1 with TRBJ2-2; TRBD1 matches at 12 bases. CDR3 length: 14 residues. Germline values: CDR1 SQVTM, CDR2 ANQGSEA. J was trimmed by 8 bases and V by 6 bases; bases with no gene match: 7. The CDR3 nucleotides are TGCAGCGTGGCCCGGGACAGGGGGCCGGGGGAGCTGTTTTTT. Its translation is CSVARDRGPGELFF.

This clonotype was seen only a few times. J is TRBJ1-5 and V is TRBV6-1; no firm D call. This CDR3 is 13 amino acids long. Trimming shortened V by 7 bases and J by 7 bases, and 14 bases separated the two germline ends. CDR1 and CDR2 (germline): MNHNS, SASEGT. CDR3 in DNA: TGTGCCAGCACCGAACGTCCCGGACAGCCCCAGCATTTT. Protein product: CASTERPGQPQHF.

The chain is built from TRBV6-1 and TRBJ2-7, with D tentatively TRBD2 (7 bases). Trimming took 8 bases from V and 5 from J, leaving 25 bases between them. Germline CDR1 MNHNS, CDR2 SASEGT. The CDR3 spans 16 residues. CDR3: CASSLRGRENFDEQYF. CDR3 in DNA: TGTGCCAGCTCCCTTCGGGGGCGGGAGAACTTCGACGAGCAGTACTTC.

This clonotype was observed a handful of times. The chain employs TRBV9 and TRBJ2-1, with D perhaps matching TRBD2 (5 bases). The length of the CDR3 is 17 residues. V lost 1 base and J lost 7, with 21 bases in between. Germline V gene data show CDR1 as SGDLS and CDR2 as YYNGEE. This CDR3 is CASSVSVGIRSGNEQFF. In DNA form, the CDR3 reads TGTGCCAGCAGCGTATCCGTCGGGATCCGTTCGGGGAATGAGCAGTTCTTC.

This clonotype has only a few counts. CDR3 loop: CASSFDASGNTIYF. CDR3 sequence (DNA): TGTGCCAGCAGTTTCGACGCCTCTGGAAACACCATATATTTT. This chain joins TRBV6-5 and TRBJ1-3; D not resolved. The CDR3 is made up of 14 amino acids. V lost 4 bases to trimming and J lost 0 bases, with 7 bases between them. Germline CDR1 is MNHEY and CDR2 is SVGAGI.